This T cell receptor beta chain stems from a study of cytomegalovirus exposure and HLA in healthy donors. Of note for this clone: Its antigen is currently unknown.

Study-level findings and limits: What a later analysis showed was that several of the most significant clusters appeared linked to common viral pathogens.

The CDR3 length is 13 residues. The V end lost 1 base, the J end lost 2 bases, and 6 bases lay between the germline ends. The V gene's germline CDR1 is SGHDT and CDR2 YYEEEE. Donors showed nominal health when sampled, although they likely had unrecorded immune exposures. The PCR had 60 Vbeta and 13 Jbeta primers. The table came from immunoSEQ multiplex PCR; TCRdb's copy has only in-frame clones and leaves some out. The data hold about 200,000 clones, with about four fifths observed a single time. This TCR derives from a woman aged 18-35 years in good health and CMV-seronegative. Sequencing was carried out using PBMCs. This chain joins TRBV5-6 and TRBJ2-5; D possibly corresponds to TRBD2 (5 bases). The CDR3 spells CASSLRRQETQYF. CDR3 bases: TGTGCCAGCAGCTTGAGGAGGCAAGAGACCCAGTACTTC.